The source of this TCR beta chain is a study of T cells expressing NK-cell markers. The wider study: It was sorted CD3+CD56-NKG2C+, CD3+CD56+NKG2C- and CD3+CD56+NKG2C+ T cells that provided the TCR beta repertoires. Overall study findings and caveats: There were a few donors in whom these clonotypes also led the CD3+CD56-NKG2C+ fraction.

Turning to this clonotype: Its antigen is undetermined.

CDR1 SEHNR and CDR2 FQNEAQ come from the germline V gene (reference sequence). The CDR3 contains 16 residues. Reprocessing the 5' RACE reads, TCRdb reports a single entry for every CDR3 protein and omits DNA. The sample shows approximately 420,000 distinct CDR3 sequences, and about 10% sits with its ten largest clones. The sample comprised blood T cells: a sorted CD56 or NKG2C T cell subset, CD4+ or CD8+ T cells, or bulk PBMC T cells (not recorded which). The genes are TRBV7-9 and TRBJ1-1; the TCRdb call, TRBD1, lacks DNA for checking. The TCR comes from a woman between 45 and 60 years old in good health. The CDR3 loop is CASSPHLTGRNTEAFF.